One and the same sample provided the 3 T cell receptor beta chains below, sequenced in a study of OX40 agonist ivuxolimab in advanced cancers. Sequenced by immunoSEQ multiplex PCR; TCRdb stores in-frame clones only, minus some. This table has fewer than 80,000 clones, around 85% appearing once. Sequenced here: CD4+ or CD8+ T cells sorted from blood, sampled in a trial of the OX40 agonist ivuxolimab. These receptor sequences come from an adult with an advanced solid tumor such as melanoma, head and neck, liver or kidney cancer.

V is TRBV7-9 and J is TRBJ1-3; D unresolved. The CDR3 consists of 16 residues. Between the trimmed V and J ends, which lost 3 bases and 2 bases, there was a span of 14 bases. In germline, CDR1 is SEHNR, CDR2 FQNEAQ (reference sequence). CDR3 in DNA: TGTGCCAGCAGCTTTCCCAACACGAGGGCTGGAAACACCATATATTTT. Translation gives CASSFPNTRAGNTIYF.

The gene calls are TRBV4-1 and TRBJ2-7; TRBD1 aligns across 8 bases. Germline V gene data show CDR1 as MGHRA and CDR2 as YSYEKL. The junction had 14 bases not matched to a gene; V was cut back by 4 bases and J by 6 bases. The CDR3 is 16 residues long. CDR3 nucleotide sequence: TGCGCCAGCAGCCCTGTACCCGCAGGGGGCATGGGCGAGCAGTACTTC. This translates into CASSPVPAGGMGEQYF.

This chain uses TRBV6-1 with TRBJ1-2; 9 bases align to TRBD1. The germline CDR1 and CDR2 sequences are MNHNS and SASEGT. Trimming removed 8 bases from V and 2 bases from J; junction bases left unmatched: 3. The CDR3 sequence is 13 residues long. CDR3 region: CASGDRANYGYTF. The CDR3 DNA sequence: TGTGCCAGCGGGGACAGGGCAAACTATGGCTACACCTTC.